What follows are 5 T cell receptor beta chains derived from one specimen sequenced in a study of chemoradiotherapy in HPV16-positive cancers. The table came from immunoSEQ multiplex PCR; TCRdb's copy has only in-frame clones and leaves some out. The sample lists about 53,000 clones, 90% seen once, with roughly 3.4% in the top ten. The sample here was blood, taken from a patient who underwent chemoradiotherapy. Receptors originate from a human donor with HPV-associated anogenital cancer.

The J gene is TRBJ2-2, the V gene TRBV6-5; the match to TRBD1 covers 9 bases. The V gene's germline CDR1 is MNHEY and CDR2 SVGAGI. The ends lost 5 bases at V and 6 bases at J; junction bases unmatched: 1. The CDR3 runs 13 residues. The CDR3 reads CASSRQGAGELFF. The CDR3 coding sequence is TGTGCCAGCAGTCGACAGGGGGCCGGGGAGCTGTTTTTT.

This clone was detected once. This sample also contains other DNA sequences that code for the same CDR3. The V gene is TRBV29-1, the J gene TRBJ2-5; 9 positions agree with TRBD2. With V trimmed by 4 bases and J by 4 bases, 10 bases remained unmatched. The germline V gene encodes CDR1 SQVTM and CDR2 ANQGSEA. The CDR3 is made up of 15 amino acids. This CDR3 is CSVGPTSGRVETQYF. CDR3 in DNA: TGCAGCGTTGGACCGACTAGCGGAAGAGTAGAGACCCAGTACTTC.

This rearrangement joins TRBV4-1 to TRBJ2-7, with D tentatively TRBD2 (6 bases). The germline V gene encodes CDR1 MGHRA and CDR2 YSYEKL. V was cut by 0 bases and J by 11 bases, with 14 bases left in between. This CDR3 region has 13 residues. CDR3 sequence: CASSQDPGAQEYF. The CDR3 DNA sequence: TGCGCCAGCAGCCAAGATCCGGGAGCTCAAGAGTACTTC.

This chain links TRBV6-6 with TRBJ1-1, with D possibly being TRBD1 (5 bases). The CDR3 extends over 16 amino acids. V lost 4 bases and J lost 1, with 16 bases in between. Germline CDR1 reads MNHNY; CDR2 reads SVGAGI (reference sequence). As DNA, the CDR3 is TGTGCCAGCAGTTCACCAACAGGATGGGGGAACACTGAAGCTTTCTTT. Residues: CASSSPTGWGNTEAFF.

The chain uses TRBV6-1 and TRBJ2-3; 8 positions agree with TRBD1. Germline values: CDR1 MNHNS, CDR2 SASEGT. This CDR3 has 17 residues. V lost 2 bases and J lost 2; bases outside the gene matches: 9. CDR3 in amino acids: CASSELGMTGVTDTQYF. CDR3 DNA sequence: TGTGCCAGCAGTGAATTGGGAATGACAGGGGTCACAGATACGCAGTATTTT.